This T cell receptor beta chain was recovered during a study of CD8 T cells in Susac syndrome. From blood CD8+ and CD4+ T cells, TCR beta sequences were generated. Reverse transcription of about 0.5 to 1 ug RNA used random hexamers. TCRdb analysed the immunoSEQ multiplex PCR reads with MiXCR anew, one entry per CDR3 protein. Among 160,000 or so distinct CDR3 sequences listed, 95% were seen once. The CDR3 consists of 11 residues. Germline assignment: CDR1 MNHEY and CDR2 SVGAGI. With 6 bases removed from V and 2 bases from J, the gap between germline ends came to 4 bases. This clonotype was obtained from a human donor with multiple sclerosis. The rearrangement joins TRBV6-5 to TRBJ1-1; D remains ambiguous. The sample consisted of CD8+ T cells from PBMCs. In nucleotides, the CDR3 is TGTGCCAGCAGCACCAACACTGAAGCTTTCTTT. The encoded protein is CASSTNTEAFF.